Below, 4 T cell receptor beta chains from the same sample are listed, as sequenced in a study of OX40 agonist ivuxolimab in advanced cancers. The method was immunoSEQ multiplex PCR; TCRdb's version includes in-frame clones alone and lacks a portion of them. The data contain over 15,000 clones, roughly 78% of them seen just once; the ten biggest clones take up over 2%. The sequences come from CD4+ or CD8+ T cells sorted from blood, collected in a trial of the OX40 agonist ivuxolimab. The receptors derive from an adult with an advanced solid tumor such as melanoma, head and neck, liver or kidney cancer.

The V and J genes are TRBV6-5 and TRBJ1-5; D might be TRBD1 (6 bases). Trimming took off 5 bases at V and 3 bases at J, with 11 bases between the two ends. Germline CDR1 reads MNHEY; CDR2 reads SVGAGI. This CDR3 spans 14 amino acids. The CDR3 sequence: CASSNTGYNQPQHF. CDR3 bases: TGTGCCAGCAGTAACACAGGGTACAATCAGCCCCAGCATTTT.

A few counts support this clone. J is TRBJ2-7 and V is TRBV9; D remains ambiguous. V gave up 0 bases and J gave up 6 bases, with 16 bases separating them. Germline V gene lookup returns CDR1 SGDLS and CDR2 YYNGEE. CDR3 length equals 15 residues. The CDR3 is CASSVAGQSPAEQYF. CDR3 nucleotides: TGTGCCAGCAGCGTAGCGGGTCAGAGTCCGGCCGAGCAGTACTTC.

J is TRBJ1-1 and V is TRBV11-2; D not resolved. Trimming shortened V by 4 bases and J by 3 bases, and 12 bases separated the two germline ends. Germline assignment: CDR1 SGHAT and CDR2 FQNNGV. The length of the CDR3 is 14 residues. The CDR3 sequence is CASSSGPRDTEAFF. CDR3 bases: TGTGCCAGCAGCTCCGGCCCTCGGGACACTGAAGCTTTCTTT.

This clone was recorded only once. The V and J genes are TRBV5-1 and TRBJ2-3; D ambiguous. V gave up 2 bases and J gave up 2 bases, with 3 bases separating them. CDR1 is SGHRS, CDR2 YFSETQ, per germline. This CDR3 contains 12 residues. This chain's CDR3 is CASSFLTDTQYF. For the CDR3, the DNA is TGCGCCAGCAGCTTTCTCACAGATACGCAGTATTTT. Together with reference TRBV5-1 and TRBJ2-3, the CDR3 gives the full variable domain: KAGVTQTPRYLIKTRGQQVTLSCSPISGHRSVSWYQQTPGQGLQFLFEYFSETQRNKGNFPGRFSGRQFSNSRSEMNVSTLELGDSALYLCASSFLTDTQYFGPGTRLTVL.